The entry that follows covers one T cell receptor (beta chain) sequence. This CDR3 spans 15 amino acids. Germline-derived CDR1 and CDR2 are MGHRA and YSYEKL. The V segment lost 1 base and the J segment 3 bases; nucleotides outside the gene matches: 4. Produced via immunoSEQ multiplex PCR; TCRdb's table is partial and in-frame only. The sample contains fewer than 20,000 clones, more than 75% of which appear only once. This record belongs to a study of T cell changes during pregnancy in multiple sclerosis. The receptor was derived from a female donor with multiple sclerosis, enrolled in a pregnancy study. The chain combines TRBV4-1 with TRBJ2-7; TRBD1 aligns across 9 bases. This specimen consisted of CD8+ T cells from peripheral blood mononuclear cells, obtained after pregnancy. CDR3 region: CASSQGTGVLYEQYF. The CDR3 nucleotides are TGCGCCAGCAGCCAAGGGACAGGGGTCCTCTACGAGCAGTACTTC.